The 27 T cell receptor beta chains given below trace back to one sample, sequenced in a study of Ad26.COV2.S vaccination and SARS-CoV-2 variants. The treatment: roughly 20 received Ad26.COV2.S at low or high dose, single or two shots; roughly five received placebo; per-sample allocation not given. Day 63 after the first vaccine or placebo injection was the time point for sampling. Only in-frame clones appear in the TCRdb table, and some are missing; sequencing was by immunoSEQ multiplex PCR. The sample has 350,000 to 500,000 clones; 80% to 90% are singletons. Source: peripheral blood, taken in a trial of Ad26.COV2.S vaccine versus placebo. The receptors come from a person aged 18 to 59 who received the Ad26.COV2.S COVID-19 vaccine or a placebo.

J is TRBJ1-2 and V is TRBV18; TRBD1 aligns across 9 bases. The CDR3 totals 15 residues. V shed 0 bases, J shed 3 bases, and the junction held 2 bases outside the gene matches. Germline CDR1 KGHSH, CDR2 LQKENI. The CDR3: CASSPPNRGHYGYTF. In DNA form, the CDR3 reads TGTGCCAGCTCACCACCGAACAGGGGGCACTATGGCTACACCTTC.

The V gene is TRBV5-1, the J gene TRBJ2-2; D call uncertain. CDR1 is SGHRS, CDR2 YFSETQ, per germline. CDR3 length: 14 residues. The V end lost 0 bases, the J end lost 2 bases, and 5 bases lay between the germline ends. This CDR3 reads CASSLERNTGELFF. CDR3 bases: TGCGCCAGCAGCTTGGAGCGAAACACCGGGGAGCTGTTTTTT. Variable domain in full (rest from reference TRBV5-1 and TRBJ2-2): KAGVTQTPRYLIKTRGQQVTLSCSPISGHRSVSWYQQTPGQGLQFLFEYFSETQRNKGNFPGRFSGRQFSNSRSEMNVSTLELGDSALYLCASSLERNTGELFFGEGSRLTVL.

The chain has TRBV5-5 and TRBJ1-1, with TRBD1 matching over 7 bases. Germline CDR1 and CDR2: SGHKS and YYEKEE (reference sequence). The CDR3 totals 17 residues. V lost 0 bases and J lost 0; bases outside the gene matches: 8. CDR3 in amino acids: CASSLGAGQSLNTEAFF. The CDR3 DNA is TGTGCCAGCAGCTTGGGAGCGGGACAGTCCCTGAACACTGAAGCTTTCTTT.

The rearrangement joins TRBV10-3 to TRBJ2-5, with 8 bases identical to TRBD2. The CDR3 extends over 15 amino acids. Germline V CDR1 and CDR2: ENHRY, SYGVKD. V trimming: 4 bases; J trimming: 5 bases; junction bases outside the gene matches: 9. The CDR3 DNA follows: TGTGCCATCAGTGGAAACCGGGGGGGCTTTGAGACCCAGTACTTC. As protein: CAISGNRGGFETQYF.

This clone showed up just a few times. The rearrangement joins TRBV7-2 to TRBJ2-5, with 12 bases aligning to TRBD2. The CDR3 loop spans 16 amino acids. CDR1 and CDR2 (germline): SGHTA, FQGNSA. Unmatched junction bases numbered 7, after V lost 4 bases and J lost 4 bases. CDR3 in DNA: TGTGCCAGCAGCTCGCGACTAGCGGGAGCTGGAGAGACCCAGTACTTC. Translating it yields CASSSRLAGAGETQYF.

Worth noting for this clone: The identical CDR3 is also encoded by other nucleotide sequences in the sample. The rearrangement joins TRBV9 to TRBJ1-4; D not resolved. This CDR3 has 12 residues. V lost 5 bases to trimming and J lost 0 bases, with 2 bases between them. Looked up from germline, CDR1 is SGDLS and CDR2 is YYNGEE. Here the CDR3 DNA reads TGTGCCAGCAGTGCAACTAATGAAAAACTGTTTTTT. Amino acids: CASSATNEKLFF.

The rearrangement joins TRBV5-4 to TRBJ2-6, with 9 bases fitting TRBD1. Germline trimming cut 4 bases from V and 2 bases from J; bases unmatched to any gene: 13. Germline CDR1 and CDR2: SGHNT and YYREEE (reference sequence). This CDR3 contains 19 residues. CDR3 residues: CASSRPQGALYAGANVLTF. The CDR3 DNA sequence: TGTGCCAGCAGCCGGCCACAGGGGGCGCTTTATGCTGGGGCCAACGTCCTGACTTTC.

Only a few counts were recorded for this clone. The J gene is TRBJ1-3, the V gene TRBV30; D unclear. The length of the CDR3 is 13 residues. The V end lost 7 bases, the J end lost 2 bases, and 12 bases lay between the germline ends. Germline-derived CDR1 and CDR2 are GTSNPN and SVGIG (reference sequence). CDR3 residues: CASGPKAGNTIYF. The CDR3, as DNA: TGTGCCTCAGGTCCTAAGGCTGGAAACACCATATATTTT.

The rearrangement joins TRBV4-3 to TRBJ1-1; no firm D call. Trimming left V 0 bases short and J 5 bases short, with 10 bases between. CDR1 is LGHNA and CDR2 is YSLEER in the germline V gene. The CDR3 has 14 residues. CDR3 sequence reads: CASSQEQAGTEAFF. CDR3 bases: TGCGCCAGCAGCCAAGAGCAGGCTGGGACTGAAGCTTTCTTT.

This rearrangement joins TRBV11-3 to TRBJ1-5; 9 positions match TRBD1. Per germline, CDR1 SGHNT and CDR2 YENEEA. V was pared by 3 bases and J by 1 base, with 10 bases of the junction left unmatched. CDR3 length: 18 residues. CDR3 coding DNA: TGTGCCAGCAGCTTGAAGCGGACAGGGGATGAAAGCAATCAGCCCCAGCATTTT. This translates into CASSLKRTGDESNQPQHF.

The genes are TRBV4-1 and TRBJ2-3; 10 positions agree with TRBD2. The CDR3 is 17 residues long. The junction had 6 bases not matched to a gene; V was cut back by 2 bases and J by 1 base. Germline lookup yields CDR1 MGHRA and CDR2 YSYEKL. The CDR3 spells CASSQRAGGFGTDTQYF. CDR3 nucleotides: TGCGCCAGCAGCCAAAGAGCGGGGGGGTTTGGCACAGATACGCAGTATTTT.

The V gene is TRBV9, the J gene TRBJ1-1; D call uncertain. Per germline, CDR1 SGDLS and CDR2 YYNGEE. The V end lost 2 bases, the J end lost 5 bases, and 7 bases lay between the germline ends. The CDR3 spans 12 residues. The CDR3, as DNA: TGTGCCAGCAGCGTGCGGGAGACTGAAGCTTTCTTT. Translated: CASSVRETEAFF.

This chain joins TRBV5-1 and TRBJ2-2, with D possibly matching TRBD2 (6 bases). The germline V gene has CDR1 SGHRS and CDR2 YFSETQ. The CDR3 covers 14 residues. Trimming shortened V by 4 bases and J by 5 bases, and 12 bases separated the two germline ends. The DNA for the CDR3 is TGCGCCAGCAGCCAACCCGGGGGTACCGGGGAGCTGTTTTTT. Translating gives CASSQPGGTGELFF.

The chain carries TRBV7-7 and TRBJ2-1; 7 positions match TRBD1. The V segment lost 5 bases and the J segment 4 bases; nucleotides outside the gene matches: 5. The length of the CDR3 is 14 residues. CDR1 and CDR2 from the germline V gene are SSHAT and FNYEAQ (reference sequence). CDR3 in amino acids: CASSPGTAYNEQFF. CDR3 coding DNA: TGTGCCAGCAGCCCCGGGACAGCGTACAATGAGCAGTTCTTC.

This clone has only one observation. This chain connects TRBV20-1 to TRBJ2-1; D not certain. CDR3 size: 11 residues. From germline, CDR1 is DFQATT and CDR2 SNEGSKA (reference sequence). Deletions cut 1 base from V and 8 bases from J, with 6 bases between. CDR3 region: CSARAFHEQFF. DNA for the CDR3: TGCAGTGCTAGAGCCTTTCATGAGCAGTTCTTC.

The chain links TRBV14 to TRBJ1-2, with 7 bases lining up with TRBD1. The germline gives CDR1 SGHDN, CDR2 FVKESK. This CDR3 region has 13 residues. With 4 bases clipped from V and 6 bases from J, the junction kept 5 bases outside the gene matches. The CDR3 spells CASSPDRSHGYTF. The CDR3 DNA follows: TGTGCCAGCAGCCCGGACAGGTCGCATGGCTACACCTTC.

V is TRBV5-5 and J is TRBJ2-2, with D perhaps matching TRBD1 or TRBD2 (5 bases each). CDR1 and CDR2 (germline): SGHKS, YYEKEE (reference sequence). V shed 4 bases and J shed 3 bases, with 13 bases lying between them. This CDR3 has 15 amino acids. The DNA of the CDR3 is TGTGCCAGCAGCGGCCCTTGGGACCACACCGGGGAGCTGTTTTTT. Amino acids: CASSGPWDHTGELFF.

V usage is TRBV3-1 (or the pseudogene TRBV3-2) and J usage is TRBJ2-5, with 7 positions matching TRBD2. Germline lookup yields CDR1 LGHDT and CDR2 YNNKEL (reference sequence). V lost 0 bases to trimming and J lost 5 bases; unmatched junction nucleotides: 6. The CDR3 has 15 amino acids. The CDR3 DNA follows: TGTGCCAGCAGCCAAGAGTGGTCCGGGAGGGAGACCCAGTACTTC. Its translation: CASSQEWSGRETQYF.

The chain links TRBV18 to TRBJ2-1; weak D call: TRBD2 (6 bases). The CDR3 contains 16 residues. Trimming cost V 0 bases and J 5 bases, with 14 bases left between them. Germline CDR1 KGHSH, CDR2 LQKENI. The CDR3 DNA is TGTGCCAGCTCACCACCGGGGTGGAGGGTCGACAATGAGCAGTTCTTC. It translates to CASSPPGWRVDNEQFF.

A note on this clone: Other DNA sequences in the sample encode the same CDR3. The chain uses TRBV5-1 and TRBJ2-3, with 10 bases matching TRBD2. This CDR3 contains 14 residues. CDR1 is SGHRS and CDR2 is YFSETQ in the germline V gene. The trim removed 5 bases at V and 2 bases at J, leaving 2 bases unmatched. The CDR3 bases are TGCGCCAGCAGACTAGCGGGGCTCACAGATACGCAGTATTTT. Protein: CASRLAGLTDTQYF. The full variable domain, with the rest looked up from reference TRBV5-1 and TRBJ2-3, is KAGVTQTPRYLIKTRGQQVTLSCSPISGHRSVSWYQQTPGQGLQFLFEYFSETQRNKGNFPGRFSGRQFSNSRSEMNVSTLELGDSALYLCASRLAGLTDTQYFGPGTRLTVL.

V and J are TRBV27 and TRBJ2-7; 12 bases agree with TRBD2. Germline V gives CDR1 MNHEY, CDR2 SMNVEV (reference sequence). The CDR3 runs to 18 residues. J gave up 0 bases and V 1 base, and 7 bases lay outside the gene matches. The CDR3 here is CASSLWASGGGLSYEQYF. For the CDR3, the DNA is TGTGCCAGCAGTTTATGGGCTAGCGGGGGGGGACTCTCCTACGAGCAGTACTTC.

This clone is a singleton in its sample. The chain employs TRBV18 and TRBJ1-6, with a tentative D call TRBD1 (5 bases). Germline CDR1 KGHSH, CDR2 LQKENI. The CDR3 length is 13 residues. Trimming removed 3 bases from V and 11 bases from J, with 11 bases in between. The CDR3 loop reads CASSPPDSTPLHF. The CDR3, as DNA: TGTGCCAGCTCACCGCCAGACAGTACACCCCTCCACTTT.

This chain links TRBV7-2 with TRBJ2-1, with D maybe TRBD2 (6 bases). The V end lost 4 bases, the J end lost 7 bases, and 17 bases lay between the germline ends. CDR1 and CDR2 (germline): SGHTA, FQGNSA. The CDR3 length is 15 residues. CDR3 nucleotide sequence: TGTGCCAGCAGCTATAGGGCGGCGGGAAGGAATGAGCAGTTCTTC. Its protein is CASSYRAAGRNEQFF. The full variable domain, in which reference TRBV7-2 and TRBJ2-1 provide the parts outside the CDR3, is GAGVSQSPSNKVTEKGKDVELRCDPISGHTALYWYRQSLGQGLEFLIYFQGNSAPDKSGLPSDRFSAERTGGSVSTLTIQRTQQEDSAVYLCASSYRAAGRNEQFFGPGTRLTVL.

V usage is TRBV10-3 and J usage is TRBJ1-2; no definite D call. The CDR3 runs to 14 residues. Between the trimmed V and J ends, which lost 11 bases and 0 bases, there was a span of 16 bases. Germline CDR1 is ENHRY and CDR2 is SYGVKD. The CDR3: CAARGNTSNYGYTF. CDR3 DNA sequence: TGTGCCGCCCGCGGGAACACTTCTAACTATGGCTACACCTTC.

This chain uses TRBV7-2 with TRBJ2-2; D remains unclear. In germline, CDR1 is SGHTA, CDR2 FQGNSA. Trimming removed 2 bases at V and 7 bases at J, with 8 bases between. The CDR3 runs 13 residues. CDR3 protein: CASSLYFGGELFF. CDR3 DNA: TGTGCCAGCAGCTTATACTTTGGCGGGGAGCTGTTTTTT.

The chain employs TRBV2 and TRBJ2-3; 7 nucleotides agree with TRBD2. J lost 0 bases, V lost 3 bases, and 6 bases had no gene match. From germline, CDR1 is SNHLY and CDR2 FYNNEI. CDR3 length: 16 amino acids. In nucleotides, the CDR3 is TGTGCCAGCAGTGACCCTGCGGGGGTGAGCACAGATACGCAGTATTTT. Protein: CASSDPAGVSTDTQYF.

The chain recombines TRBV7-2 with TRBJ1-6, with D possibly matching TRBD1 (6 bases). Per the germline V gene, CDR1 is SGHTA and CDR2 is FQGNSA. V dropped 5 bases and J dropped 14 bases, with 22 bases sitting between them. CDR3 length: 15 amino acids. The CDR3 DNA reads TGTGCCAGCAGCCCCCACCGACAGGCTTTTGGGGCCCTCCACTTT. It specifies CASSPHRQAFGALHF.